This TCR beta chain was sequenced during a study of blood T cell repertoires in COVID-19 (TCRdb year 2020). As for the study more broadly: Samples covering the acute and convalescent phases of COVID-19 were provided by collaborators in the United States, Italy and Spain. The material from the prospective study consisted of cDNA or gDNA derived from T cells, B-cell-depleted T cells, or PBMCs. Nearly every sample came with metadata listing a de-identified subject ID, COVID-19 status, age in years and sex. The dataset comprised deeply sampled blood TCRbeta repertoires from subjects exposed to, actively infected with, or recovered from COVID-19. Where available, HLA class I and class II types were obtained from metadata supplied by the sample provider rather than from assay-based typing. Samples came from the ongoing ImmuneRACE study (first 160 participants) plus 1,254 subjects from 6 global collaborators. The repertoires were released in a freely available public database meant as a resource for research on the immune response to SARS-CoV-2. Broad study findings and their caveats: Clinical and demographic metadata were provided uncurated, with the amount varying by source and participant.

Note on this clone: Its target antigen remains unknown. Within one base of it there is no much larger clone, and no base qualities were kept.

The immunoSEQ Assay, a bias-controlled multiplex PCR, was used to amplify TCRbeta CDR3 regions from genomic DNA. In the source study's methods: The number of nucleated cells in each sample was estimated by amplification of reference gene primers within the assay. To quantify the absolute abundance of each unique TCRbeta CDR3 rearrangement, sequence reads were collapsed and filtered. Productive Simpson clonality was computed per sample as the square root of Simpson's diversity index over productive rearrangements. Held by TCRdb, this immuneACCESS table contains in-frame sequences only and omits some clones. Under half of the omission traces to an unresolved V gene where checked; the cause of the rest is unknown. The V and J calls and clone size were taken over from that table, and D and trimming were inferred from the DNA. Recorded for this sample are 30,000 to 35,000 clones; roughly 80% of them occurred a single time. In total, the top ten clones hold approximately 3.7% of the sample.

Whole blood was collected in K2EDTA tubes by collaborating institutions according to the institutions' own protocols. Collaborator samples were shipped for TCRbeta analysis as frozen whole blood, isolated PBMCs, or DNA extracted from either sample type. Germline trimming amounts to 5 bases on V and 6 bases on J, with 10 as the count of junction bases outside the gene matches. The CDR3 holds 15 amino acids from the cysteine to the phenylalanine. CDR3 DNA only is kept here, 45 bases in frame from base 1. According to the germline V gene, CDR1 reads LGHNT and CDR2 reads FRNRAP. The source is a man aged 45-65 years with acute or convalescent COVID-19. The sequenced sample consisted of peripheral blood. This chain joins TRBV12-5 to TRBJ1-3, and 7 junction bases match TRBD1. The sequence in DNA is TGTGCTAGTGGTCCAGGGACAGCGGGGGAAAACACCATATATTTT. Translated, this is CASGPGTAGENTIYF. Supplemented by the reference TRBV12-5 and TRBJ1-3 proteins around the CDR3, the complete variable domain is DARVTQTPRHKVTEMGQEVTMRCQPILGHNTVFWYRQTMMQGLELLAYFRNRAPLDDSGMPKDRFSAEMPDATLATLKIQPSEPRDSAVYFCASGPGTAGENTIYFGEGSWLTVV.